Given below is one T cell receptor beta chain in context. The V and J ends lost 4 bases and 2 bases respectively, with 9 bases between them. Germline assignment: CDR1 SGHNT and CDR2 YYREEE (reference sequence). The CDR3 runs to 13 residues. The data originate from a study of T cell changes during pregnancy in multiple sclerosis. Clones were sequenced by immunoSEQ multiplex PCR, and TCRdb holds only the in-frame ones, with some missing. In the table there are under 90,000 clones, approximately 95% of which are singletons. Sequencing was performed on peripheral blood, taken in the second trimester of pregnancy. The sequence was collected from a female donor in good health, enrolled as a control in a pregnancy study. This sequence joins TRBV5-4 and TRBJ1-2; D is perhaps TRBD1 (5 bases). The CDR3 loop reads CASSTDNNYGYTF. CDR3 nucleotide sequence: TGTGCCAGCAGCACGGACAACAACTATGGCTACACCTTC.